The TCR beta chain under discussion was sequenced for a study of blood T cell repertoires in COVID-19. TCRdb's table, derived via immunoSEQ multiplex PCR, lists solely in-frame clones and lacks some. Of about 73,000 clones in the sample, 82% were seen once. The length of the CDR3 is 15 residues. CDR1 and CDR2 (germline): MNHEY, SVGAGI. V lost 2 bases, J lost 8 bases, and 18 bases lay in between. This sequence originates from a woman aged 60-75 years with acute or convalescent COVID-19. The chain joins TRBV6-5 to TRBJ1-1; no clear D. Sequences were obtained from peripheral blood. The CDR3 DNA follows: TGTGCCAGCAGTTACAGGACTGAGACTAAGGGAGAAGCTTTCTTT. This translates into CASSYRTETKGEAFF.